The sample holds one count of the clone carrying this TCR beta chain. Per the authors' pipeline: Reference gene primer amplification gave estimated nucleated cell counts. Sequencing was performed with immunoSEQ multiplex PCR; in TCRdb, only in-frame clones are kept and a portion is missing. V and J calls plus clone size are reproduced from that table; the DNA served to infer D and trimming. The data show 250,000 to 350,000 clones, approximately 91% seen once. The sample belongs to a study of blood T cell repertoires in COVID-19. Looking at the study overall: Acute-phase and convalescent COVID-19 samples originated in the United States, Italy and Spain.

The Seattle patients, enrolled during active infection, were followed longitudinally. Source material: peripheral blood. This TCR was recovered from a woman in her twenties or thirties with COVID-19, enrolled during active disease.

The CDR3 DNA reads as TGTGCCAGCAGCTTAGGGACTAGTAGGAGCACAGATACGCAGTATTTT. This translates into CASSLGTSRSTDTQYF. The rearrangement links TRBV7-2 to TRBJ2-3, with TRBD2 matching over 7 bases. Trimming removed 1 base from V and 0 bases from J; junction bases left unmatched: 4. Per the germline V gene, CDR1 is SGHTA and CDR2 is FQGNSA. The CDR3 is made up of 16 amino acids.